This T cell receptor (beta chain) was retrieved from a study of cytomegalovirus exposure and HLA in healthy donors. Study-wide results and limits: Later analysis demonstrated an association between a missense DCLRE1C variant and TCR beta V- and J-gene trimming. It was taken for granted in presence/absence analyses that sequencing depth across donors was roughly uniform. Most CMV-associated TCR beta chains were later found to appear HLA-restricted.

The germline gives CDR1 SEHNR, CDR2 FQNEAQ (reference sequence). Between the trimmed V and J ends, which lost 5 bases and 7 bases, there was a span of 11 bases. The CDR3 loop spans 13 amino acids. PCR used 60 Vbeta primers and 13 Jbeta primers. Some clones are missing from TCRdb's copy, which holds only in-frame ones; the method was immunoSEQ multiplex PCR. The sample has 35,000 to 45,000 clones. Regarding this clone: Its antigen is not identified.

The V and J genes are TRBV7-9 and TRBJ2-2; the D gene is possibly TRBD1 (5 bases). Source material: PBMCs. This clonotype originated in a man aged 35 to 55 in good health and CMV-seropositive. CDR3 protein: CASSPQGVGELFF. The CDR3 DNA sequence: TGTGCCAGCAGCCCCCAAGGGGTCGGGGAGCTGTTTTTT.